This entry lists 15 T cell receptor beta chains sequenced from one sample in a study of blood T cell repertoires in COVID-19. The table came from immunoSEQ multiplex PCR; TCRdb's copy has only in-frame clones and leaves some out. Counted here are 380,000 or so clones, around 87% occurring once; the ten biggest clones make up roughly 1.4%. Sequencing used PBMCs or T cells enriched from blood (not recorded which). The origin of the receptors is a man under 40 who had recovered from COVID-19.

The CDR3 spells CASSFSEVTPLFF. The CDR3 DNA is TGTGCCAGCAGTTTTTCTGAGGTAACGCCGCTGTTTTTT. This sequence joins TRBV27 and TRBJ2-2; D gene unclear. Germline CDR1 and CDR2: MNHEY and SMNVEV (reference sequence). V lost 3 bases and J lost 13, with 15 bases in between. This CDR3 spans 13 amino acids.

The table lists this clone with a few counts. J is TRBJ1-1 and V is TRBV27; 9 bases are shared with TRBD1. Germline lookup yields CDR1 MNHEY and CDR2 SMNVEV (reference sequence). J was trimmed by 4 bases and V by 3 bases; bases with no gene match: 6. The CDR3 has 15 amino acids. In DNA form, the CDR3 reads TGTGCCAGCAGTTTGAAAGACAGGGGGGGCACTGAAGCTTTCTTT. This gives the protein CASSLKDRGGTEAFF.

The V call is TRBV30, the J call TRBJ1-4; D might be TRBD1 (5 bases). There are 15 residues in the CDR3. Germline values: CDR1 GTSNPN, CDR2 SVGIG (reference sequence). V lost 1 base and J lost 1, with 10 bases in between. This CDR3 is CAWSARQITNEKLFF. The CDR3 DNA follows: TGTGCCTGGAGTGCGCGACAGATAACTAATGAAAAACTGTTTTTT. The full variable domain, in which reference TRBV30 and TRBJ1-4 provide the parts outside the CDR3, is SQTIHQWPATLVQPVGSPLSLECTVEGTSNPNLYWYRQAAGRGLQLLFYSVGIGQISSEVPQNLSASRPQDRQFILSSKKLLLSDSGFYLCAWSARQITNEKLFFGSGTQLSVL.

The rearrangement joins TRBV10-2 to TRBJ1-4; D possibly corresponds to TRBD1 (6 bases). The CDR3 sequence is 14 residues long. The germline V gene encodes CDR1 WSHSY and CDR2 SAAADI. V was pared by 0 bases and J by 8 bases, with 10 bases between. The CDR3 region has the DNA TGCGCCAGCAGTGAGTCAAACAGGGAGGAAAAACTGTTTTTT. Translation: CASSESNREEKLFF.

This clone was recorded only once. CDR3 region: CASRAFGNQPQHF. The CDR3 DNA reads TGTGCCAGCAGGGCATTCGGCAATCAGCCCCAGCATTTT. This chain connects TRBV28 to TRBJ1-5; D not resolved. The CDR3 totals 13 residues. Between the trimmed V and J ends, which lost 6 bases and 2 bases, there was a span of 8 bases. Germline values: CDR1 MDHEN, CDR2 SYDVKM.

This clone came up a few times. This CDR3 is CASSLVRGGVYGYTF. The CDR3 DNA follows: TGTGCCAGCAGCTTAGTGAGAGGGGGCGTTTATGGCTACACCTTC. The V call is TRBV7-2, the J call TRBJ1-2; 7 nucleotides agree with TRBD1. The CDR3 runs 15 residues. V lost 1 base to trimming and J lost 5 bases; unmatched junction nucleotides: 7. Germline V lookup: CDR1 SGHTA, CDR2 FQGNSA.

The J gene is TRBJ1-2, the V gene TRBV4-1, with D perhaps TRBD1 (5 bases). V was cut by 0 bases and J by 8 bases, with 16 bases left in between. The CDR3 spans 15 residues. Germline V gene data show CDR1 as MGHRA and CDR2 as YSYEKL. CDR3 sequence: CASSQDIAAGLGYTF. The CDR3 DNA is TGCGCCAGCAGCCAAGATATAGCGGCAGGGTTAGGCTACACCTTC.

The CDR3 region is CASSLGQGWDEQYF. DNA of the CDR3: TGCGCCAGCAGCTTGGGGCAGGGGTGGGACGAGCAGTACTTC. The chain is built from TRBV5-1 and TRBJ2-7; D is possibly TRBD1 (6 bases). V was pared by 0 bases and J by 5 bases, with 12 bases between. From germline, CDR1 is SGHRS and CDR2 YFSETQ. The CDR3 covers 14 residues. The variable domain in full, with the rest retrieved from reference TRBV5-1 and TRBJ2-7, is KAGVTQTPRYLIKTRGQQVTLSCSPISGHRSVSWYQQTPGQGLQFLFEYFSETQRNKGNFPGRFSGRQFSNSRSEMNVSTLELGDSALYLCASSLGQGWDEQYFGPGTRLTVT.

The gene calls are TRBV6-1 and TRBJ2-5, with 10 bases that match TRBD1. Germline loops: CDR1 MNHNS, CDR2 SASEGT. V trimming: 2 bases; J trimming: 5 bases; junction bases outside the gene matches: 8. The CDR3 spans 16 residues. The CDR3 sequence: CASSESRGQGMETQYF. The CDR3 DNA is TGTGCCAGCAGTGAAAGTCGGGGACAGGGGATGGAGACCCAGTACTTC.

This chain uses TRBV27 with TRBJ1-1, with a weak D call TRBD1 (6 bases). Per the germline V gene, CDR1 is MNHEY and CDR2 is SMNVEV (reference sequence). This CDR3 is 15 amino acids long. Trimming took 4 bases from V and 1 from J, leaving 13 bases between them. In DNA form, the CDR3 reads TGTGCCAGCAGTTACCAGGGGTGGAGGAACACTGAAGCTTTCTTT. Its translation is CASSYQGWRNTEAFF.

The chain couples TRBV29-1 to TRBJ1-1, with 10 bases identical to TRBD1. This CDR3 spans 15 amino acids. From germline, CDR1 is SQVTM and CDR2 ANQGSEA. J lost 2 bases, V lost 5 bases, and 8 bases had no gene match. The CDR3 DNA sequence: TGCAGCGTTCCCCTCCGGGACAGGGGTAACACTGAAGCTTTCTTT. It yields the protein CSVPLRDRGNTEAFF.

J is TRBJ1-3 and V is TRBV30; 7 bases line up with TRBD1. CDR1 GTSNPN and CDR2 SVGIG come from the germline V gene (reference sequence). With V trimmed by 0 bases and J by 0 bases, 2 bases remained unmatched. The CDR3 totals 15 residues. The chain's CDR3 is CAWSVGGVSGNTIYF. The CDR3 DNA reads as TGTGCCTGGAGTGTAGGGGGCGTCTCTGGAAACACCATATATTTT. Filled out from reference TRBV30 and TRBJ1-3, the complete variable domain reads SQTIHQWPATLVQPVGSPLSLECTVEGTSNPNLYWYRQAAGRGLQLLFYSVGIGQISSEVPQNLSASRPQDRQFILSSKKLLLSDSGFYLCAWSVGGVSGNTIYFGEGSWLTVV.

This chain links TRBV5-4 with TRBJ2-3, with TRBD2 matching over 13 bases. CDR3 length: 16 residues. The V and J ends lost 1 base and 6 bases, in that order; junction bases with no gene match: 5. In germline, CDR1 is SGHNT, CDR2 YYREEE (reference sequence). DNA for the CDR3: TGTGCCAGCAGCTTGAGGCAGGGACTAGCGGGGGATACGCAGTATTTT. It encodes CASSLRQGLAGDTQYF.

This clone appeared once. The CDR3: CASSFIIAGELFF. The CDR3 nucleotides are TGTGCCAGCAGCTTCATTATAGCCGGGGAGCTGTTTTTT. V usage is TRBV11-2 and J usage is TRBJ2-2; D call uncertain. The CDR3 loop spans 13 amino acids. Deletions cut 3 bases from V and 6 bases from J, with 8 bases between. Looked up from germline, CDR1 is SGHAT and CDR2 is FQNNGV.

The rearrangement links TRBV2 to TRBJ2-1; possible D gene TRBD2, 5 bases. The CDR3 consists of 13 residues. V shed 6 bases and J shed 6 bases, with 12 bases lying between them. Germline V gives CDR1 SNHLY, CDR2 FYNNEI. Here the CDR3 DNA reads TGTGCCAGCAGGGTGGACTTAACCAATGAGCAGTTCTTC. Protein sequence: CASRVDLTNEQFF.